A single T cell receptor (beta chain) is shown here with its context. Its antigen is as yet unknown. Between the trimmed V and J ends, which lost 0 bases and 8 bases, there was a span of 19 bases. CDR3 length equals 17 residues. Germline V lookup: CDR1 LGHNA, CDR2 YNFKEQ. The data originate from a study of radiotherapy plus CTLA-4 blockade in lung cancer. Background on the study: Objective responses arose in roughly 20% of patients, and 31% experienced disease control. Broader study findings: Reported findings show early blood T cell clone dynamics, with interferon-beta, best predicted response.

TCRdb keeps only in-frame clones here, not all; method: immunoSEQ multiplex PCR. The table lists about 88,000 clones, 55% to 75% of them singletons. The starting material was peripheral blood, obtained from a patient treated with radiotherapy plus ipilimumab. The sequence derives from a human donor with non-small cell lung cancer that progressed on radiotherapy plus ipilimumab. The V call is TRBV4-2, the J call TRBJ1-4; D perhaps matches TRBD1 (5 bases). The DNA of the CDR3 is TGTGCCAGCAGCCAAGATGGGGGAAGTTCCGGATGGGAAAAACTGTTTTTT. Its protein product is CASSQDGGSSGWEKLFF.